This T cell receptor (beta chain) originates from a study of T cell changes during pregnancy in multiple sclerosis. With 3 bases removed from V and 3 bases from J, the gap between germline ends came to 10 bases. The CDR3 totals 14 residues. Germline V lookup: CDR1 SGHVS, CDR2 FNYEAQ. Generated by immunoSEQ multiplex PCR, the TCRdb table keeps only in-frame clones and is missing some. In the table there are about 46,000 clones, 92% of which are singletons. The rearrangement links TRBV7-6 to TRBJ2-3; no clear D. The sequence was collected from a female donor in good health, enrolled as a control in a pregnancy study. Material: CD4+ T cells from peripheral blood mononuclear cells, obtained in the second trimester of pregnancy. CDR3 sequence: CASSFFTSTDTQYF. CDR3 nucleotide sequence: TGTGCCAGCAGCTTTTTTACGAGTACAGATACGCAGTATTTT.